These 9 T cell receptor beta chains were all obtained from the same sample, sequenced in a study of blood T cell repertoires in COVID-19. TCRdb keeps only in-frame clones here, not all; method: immunoSEQ multiplex PCR. The sample has 250,000 or so clones, roughly nine tenths seen once. The material sequenced was PBMCs or T cells enriched from blood (not recorded which). The receptors originated from a human donor in a cohort exposed to, infected with or recovered from COVID-19 (not recorded which). The donor label of this sample is uncertain.

This chain connects TRBV2 to TRBJ1-5; a weak D match, TRBD1 (5 bases). Deletions cut 3 bases from V and 3 bases from J, with 12 bases between. The germline gives CDR1 SNHLY, CDR2 FYNNEI. The CDR3 totals 15 residues. The CDR3 DNA follows: TGTGCCAGCAGTGAGGGGGGAGGGGACAATCAGCCCCAGCATTTT. It translates to CASSEGGGDNQPQHF.

The CDR3: CAISSMGQGSYEQYF. The CDR3 region has the DNA TGTGCCATCAGTTCCATGGGACAGGGCTCCTACGAGCAGTACTTC. The J gene is TRBJ2-7, the V gene TRBV10-3; TRBD1 matches 9 bases. Germline lookup yields CDR1 ENHRY and CDR2 SYGVKD. Losses at the gene ends were 5 bases for V and 0 bases for J; bases not matched to a gene: 5. The CDR3 contains 15 residues.

This clone was seen a single time. The genes are TRBV27 and TRBJ1-4; D is ambiguous. The ends were cut back, 4 bases at V and 11 bases at J, with 11 bases in the middle. The CDR3 runs to 12 residues. The germline V gene has CDR1 MNHEY and CDR2 SMNVEV (reference sequence). This CDR3 is CASSSDSRKLFF. Written as DNA, the CDR3 is TGTGCCAGCAGTTCCGACTCGAGGAAACTGTTTTTT.

V and J are TRBV19 and TRBJ1-2, with TRBD1 matching 9 bases. This CDR3 has 18 residues. Germline V gene lookup returns CDR1 LNHDA and CDR2 SQIVND (reference sequence). V lost 5 bases, J lost 0 bases, and 13 bases stayed unmatched. CDR3 protein: CASSEGAHRGRANYGYTF. The CDR3 DNA reads as TGTGCCAGTAGTGAAGGGGCACACAGGGGGCGGGCTAACTATGGCTACACCTTC. Variable domain in full (rest from reference TRBV19 and TRBJ1-2): DGGITQSPKYLFRKEGQNVTLSCEQNLNHDAMYWYRQDPGQGLRLIYYSQIVNDFQKGDIAEGYSVSREKKESFPLTVTSAQKNPTAFYLCASSEGAHRGRANYGYTFGSGTRLTVV.

V is TRBV12-3 or TRBV12-4 and J is TRBJ1-1; the D is unclear. The V and J ends lost 1 base and 6 bases respectively, with 9 bases between them. The CDR3 sequence is 13 residues long. The CDR3 spells CASSLERAAEAFF. For the CDR3, the DNA is TGTGCCAGCAGTTTAGAGAGGGCAGCTGAAGCTTTCTTT.

For the CDR3, the DNA is TGTGCCAGCGACAGGGTCCTAGACGAGCAGTACTTC. Amino acid sequence: CASDRVLDEQYF. The V gene is TRBV2, the J gene TRBJ2-7; 7 bases map to TRBD1. V gave up 8 bases and J gave up 5 bases; unmatched junction bases: 6. Germline assignment: CDR1 SNHLY and CDR2 FYNNEI. This CDR3 has 12 amino acids.

The chain has TRBV3-1 (or the pseudogene TRBV3-2) and TRBJ2-1, with D unresolved. The CDR3 length is 16 residues. Trimming left V 0 bases short and J 0 bases short, with 9 bases between. The germline V gene encodes CDR1 LGHDT and CDR2 YNNKEL (reference sequence). The DNA for the CDR3 is TGTGCCAGCAGCCAAGATCCCGGTGTCTCCTACAATGAGCAGTTCTTC. This sequence encodes CASSQDPGVSYNEQFF.

This clone was counted between two and nine times. The rearrangement uses TRBV7-9 and TRBJ1-5; weak D call: TRBD1 (5 bases). Germline CDR1 SEHNR, CDR2 FQNEAQ (reference sequence). The CDR3 has 14 residues. Trimming left V 7 bases short and J 7 bases short, with 17 bases between. The CDR3 loop reads CASILVGGEQPQHF. The CDR3 DNA is TGTGCCAGCATCCTAGTGGGGGGAGAACAGCCCCAGCATTTT.

The V gene is TRBV19, the J gene TRBJ2-1; D is possibly TRBD2 (5 bases). The CDR3 extends over 16 amino acids. CDR1 is LNHDA and CDR2 is SQIVND in the germline V gene (reference sequence). V was trimmed by 5 bases and J by 4 bases, leaving 18 bases between them. The chain's CDR3 is CASSPRGSGDYNEQFF. Here the CDR3 DNA reads TGTGCCAGTAGTCCCCGGGGAAGCGGCGATTACAATGAGCAGTTCTTC.